The text below deals with one TCR beta chain. The data belong to a study of identifying expanded T cells in peripheral blood. TCRdb's table, derived via immunoSEQ multiplex PCR, lists solely in-frame clones and lacks some. The table records 84,000 or so clones, over 75% of them present only once. The sequence was obtained from a person aged 18-70 years in good health. Source material: blood.

DNA for the CDR3: TGTGCCAGCAATCTCGGACTGACTACCAATGAGCAGTTCTTC. As protein: CASNLGLTTNEQFF. The chain couples TRBV11-2 to TRBJ2-1, with D possibly matching TRBD2 (5 bases). Trimming cost V 7 bases and J 6 bases, with 16 bases left between them. The CDR3 is made up of 14 amino acids. Germline CDR1 reads SGHAT; CDR2 reads FQNNGV. Variable domain in full (rest from reference TRBV11-2 and TRBJ2-1): EAGVAQSPRYKIIEKRQSVAFWCNPISGHATLYWYQQILGQGPKLLIQFQNNGVVDDSQLPKDRFSAERLKGVDSTLKIQPAKLEDSAVYLCASNLGLTTNEQFFGPGTRLTVL.